This T cell receptor (beta chain) was captured in a study of blood T cells in healthy people across ages (dated by TCRdb to about 2015). As for the study more broadly: In model experiments, template switching captured roughly one uniquely barcoded TCR beta cDNA molecule for every two T cells. Using deep sequencing normalized with unique cDNA molecular identifiers, the study measured how TCR beta repertoire diversity changes with age. Donors were grouped into four age groups: young (average approximately 16 years), middle-aged (around 39), aged (62) and long-lived (just over 80). To avoid experimental bias, donors of different ages were randomly spread across the sequencing lanes. Two additional independent replicas of 1 million unique cDNA reads from the same blood draw were analyzed for two donors (one aged 18 to 30 and one aged 80 or older). Broad study findings and their caveats: Estimates of total diversity from one million sequenced T cells were regarded as lower bounds and underestimates. Since profiling was done on bulk unsorted PBMCs, naive and antigen-experienced compartments could not be conclusively compared. Compared with the aged group, the long-lived group had more naive CD4+ T cells, fewer expanded clones and increased TCR diversity, suggesting age selection. Because the CMV infection status of the donors was unknown, age-related changes in expanded clonotypes may potentially have been confounded. Observed TCR beta diversity correlated strongly with the percentage of naive T cells measured by flow cytometry. As age increased, observed TCR beta diversity per million T cells dropped in a roughly linear way, and a significant reduction was already evident by age roughly 36.

To note about this clonotype: The antigen it recognizes is unknown. Base-call qualities are not available, and no considerably larger clone is one nucleotide away.

To prepare the library, 5' RACE was applied. Sequencing instrument: Illumina HiSeq 2500. A second PCR of 7 to 11 cycles was run with a J-beta primer mix and a sample-barcoded 5' primer. A unique molecular identifier was introduced onto each TCR beta cDNA molecule by a template-switch 5' adaptor carrying 12 random nucleotides. Each sample yielded at least 2.5 million CDR3-containing paired-end reads. All of the RNA was converted into first-strand cDNA using the Mint cDNA synthesis kit, with a TRBC-specific oligonucleotide serving as the primer. Following uracil-DNA glycosylase treatment, a first 18-cycle PCR with universal primers M1SS and BC2_uni_R was performed on all cDNA. Per the authors' processing: Each sample was normalized by randomly selecting 1 million high-quality reads, each carrying a distinct molecular identifier. Reads with shared molecular identifiers were discarded instead of being binned into consensus sequences. CDR3 identification, clonotype clustering and error correction used MiTCR with a Q25 quality threshold and the strictest error-elimination algorithm. A nonparametric unseen species model with Euler transformation was used to estimate a lower bound on total TCR beta diversity. TCRdb trimmed the raw reads at Q25, called clones with MiXCR and kept productive beta chains. CDR3 protein sequences are deduplicated, and each keeps its most common genes and DNA. The V and J calls follow TCRdb's processing rather than the paper's. Within this sample are some 800,000 distinct CDR3 sequences, with about 42% of them counted one time only. Approximately 20% of the sample lies in the top ten.

V and J are trimmed by 5 bases and 7 bases, and the gene matches miss 5 bases of the junction. The CDR3 sequence holds 13 residues, the cysteine and phenylalanine included. Only the CDR3 part of the read is kept: 39 bases, read in frame from the first base. The germline V gene encodes CDR1 SGHDN and CDR2 FVKESK. Systemically healthy Caucasian individuals from Russia, some 38 in total and aged about 6 to 100 years, were included as donors. Each donor gave ten milliliters of peripheral blood, drawn into EDTA-treated Vacutainer tubes. Ficoll-Paque density-gradient centrifugation was used to isolate PBMCs, with at least 7 million per sample. Total RNA was extracted from PBMCs with Trizol reagent, with at least 6 micrograms obtained per sample. Naive CD45RAhigh/CD27high T cell percentages were measured by flow cytometry on a PBMC aliquot from every donor.

What was sequenced was blood. The sequence joins TRBV14 to TRBJ1-2, and 9 bases in between align with TRBD1. The TCR comes from a man in his sixties in good health. The DNA reads as follows: TGTGCCAGCAGCGCGGACAGGGGTACTGGCTACACCTTC. The resulting protein is CASSADRGTGYTF.